This TCR beta chain was sequenced for a study of cytomegalovirus exposure and HLA in healthy donors (dated by TCRdb to 2015 to 2018). Regarding the study in general: A later analysis indicated that the 120 or so validation repertoires were generated on the platform also employed for the approximately 700 repertoires of the first cohort. The aim of the study was to test whether cataloging public T cell receptors could identify signatures of past pathogen exposure. In addition to the first cohort of several hundred subjects, a separate validation cohort of 130 or so different subjects was used. The study combined high-throughput TCR immunosequencing, statistical association of individual TCRs with disease status, and machine learning to predict cytomegalovirus infection status.

In regard to this clone: It has no known antigen specificity. No quality values exist for individual bases; no much larger clone is one base distant.

Library method: the immunoSEQ multiplex PCR assay. On the study's bioinformatics: To diagnose cytomegalovirus status from the catalog of TCR beta chain sequences, a statistical classification framework was built. TCRdb's version of the immuneACCESS table is confined to in-frame rearrangements and falls short of the full clone set. An unresolved V gene accounts for under half of the shortfall where checked; the remainder is of unknown origin. That table gives V, J and clone size, and the DNA gave D and trimming. The sample yields roughly 50,000 clones; around 93% were counted once. The ten largest account for under 2% of the sample. The research as a whole found: The classifier was reported to diagnose cytomegalovirus status with high specificity and sensitivity in both the original and validation cohorts. Across donors, most TCR sequences were observed very rarely, whereas some public TCRs were present in many individuals. The validation cohort had no HLA typing available for a later analysis, so co-occurrence within that cohort was assessed over all 120 or so repertoires. In the study, some 160 TCR beta chains were listed as associated with cytomegalovirus. According to the authors, the approach could potentially be generalized to other disease states and immunological phenotypes. Three of the identified cytomegalovirus-associated TCR beta chains were confirmed in vitro to be specific for cytomegalovirus antigens. A later analysis found that TCRs clustered in the first cohort also tended to co-occur in the 120 validation repertoires, with 94% of cluster scores above 0.

Separate from the approximately 700-subject first cohort, the validation cohort of around 130 subjects was the group to which the donors belonged. V gives up 6 bases and J gives up 5 bases, and the segment between their germline ends measures 16 bases. The CDR3 contains 14 residues, cysteine and phenylalanine counted. Solely the CDR3 DNA is kept, with 42 bases framed from the first base. Taken from the germline V gene, the CDR1 and CDR2 loops are MNHEY and SVGAGI. Rearrangement joined TRBV6-5 to TRBJ1-2; confidence is insufficient to name the D gene. The sequenced sample was PBMCs. This clonotype was sampled from a woman aged 18-30 years in good health and CMV-seropositive. The CDR3 region: CASSPSGRAYGYTF. The nucleotide sequence reads TGTGCCAGCAGCCCTTCGGGAAGGGCTTATGGCTACACCTTC.